Each of the 29 T cell receptor beta chains below was sequenced from the same sample in a study of CD8 T cells in Susac syndrome. Random hexamers were used to reverse transcribe the RNA input (roughly 0.5 to 1 ug). TCRdb fed the immunoSEQ multiplex PCR reads into MiXCR, producing one record per CDR3 protein. The sample lists about 400,000 distinct CDR3 sequences, approximately 89% occurring once. Sample: CD8+ T cells from PBMCs. These TCRs come from a human donor with multiple sclerosis.

The chain uses TRBV30 and TRBJ1-3; 7 bases align to TRBD1. There are 13 residues in the CDR3. The germline gives CDR1 GTSNPN, CDR2 SVGIG (reference sequence). After removal of 4 bases from V and 2 bases from J, the junction contained 2 bases not matched to a gene. The CDR3 nucleotides read TGTGCCTGGAATCAGGGGGCTGGAAACACCATATATTTT. It is translated as CAWNQGAGNTIYF.

This sequence joins TRBV6-5 and TRBJ2-1; TRBD1 is a possible D gene (7 bases). V lost 6 bases and J 7 bases, leaving 16 bases between the germline ends. Germline lookup yields CDR1 MNHEY and CDR2 SVGAGI. There are 14 residues in the CDR3. The CDR3 loop is CASSMDPGGNEQFF. The CDR3 region has the DNA TGTGCCAGCAGCATGGACCCAGGGGGGAATGAGCAGTTCTTC.

The chain has TRBV15 and TRBJ1-1; no clear D. The length of the CDR3 is 15 residues. Germline CDR1 and CDR2: LNHNV and YYDKDF (reference sequence). The germline V and J ends were trimmed by 4 bases and 4 bases, with 16 bases remaining between them. The CDR3 sequence is CATSMPDGVSTEAFF. The DNA for the CDR3 is TGTGCCACCAGCATGCCCGACGGGGTAAGCACTGAAGCTTTCTTT.

The CDR3 DNA sequence: TGTGCCAGCAGCCCCCTGGGGGCGGGGGGCACAGATACGCAGTATTTT. Its translation: CASSPLGAGGTDTQYF. The genes are TRBV11-1 and TRBJ2-3; D may be TRBD2 (7 bases). The CDR3 covers 16 residues. The germline CDR1 and CDR2 sequences are SGHAT and FQDESV (reference sequence). V was shortened by 5 bases and J by 1 base, with 16 bases between the two germline ends.

The chain carries TRBV29-1 and TRBJ2-1; TRBD1 matches at 8 bases. The CDR3 extends over 14 amino acids. V shed 3 bases and J 4 bases; nucleotides not matched to a gene: 5. The germline gives CDR1 SQVTM, CDR2 ANQGSEA. The CDR3 is CSVDTDRAYNEQFF. The CDR3 DNA sequence: TGCAGCGTTGATACGGACAGGGCATACAATGAGCAGTTCTTC.

The rearrangement uses TRBV19 and TRBJ1-2; the D is unclear. Germline V CDR1 and CDR2: LNHDA, SQIVND (reference sequence). V lost 5 bases to trimming and J lost 2 bases, with 12 bases between them. The CDR3 extends over 14 amino acids. DNA of the CDR3: TGTGCCAGTAGTCTGCGGACGGGGAACTATGGCTACACCTTC. Protein: CASSLRTGNYGYTF.

The genes are TRBV10-3 and TRBJ2-1, with TRBD2 matching over 11 bases. In germline, CDR1 is ENHRY, CDR2 SYGVKD. With V trimmed by 8 bases and J by 5 bases, 8 bases remained unmatched. The CDR3 is made up of 15 amino acids. The CDR3 nucleotides read TGTGCCATCGGTTCCGGGACTAGCGGTCACAATGAGCAGTTCTTC. Amino acid sequence: CAIGSGTSGHNEQFF.

The gene calls are TRBV28 and TRBJ1-5; TRBD1 agrees at 7 bases. The V segment lost 2 bases and the J segment 1 base; nucleotides outside the gene matches: 2. CDR1 is MDHEN and CDR2 is SYDVKM in the germline V gene. CDR3 length: 15 amino acids. The DNA for the CDR3 is TGTGCCAGCAGTTTAATCAGGGGGAGCAATCAGCCCCAGCATTTT. Encoded protein: CASSLIRGSNQPQHF.

This clonotype has a handful of counts. The chain recombines TRBV27 with TRBJ2-7; no clear D gene. Germline V gene sequence: CDR1 MNHEY, CDR2 SMNVEV (reference sequence). Trimming removed 3 bases at V and 0 bases at J, with 6 bases between. The CDR3 extends over 13 amino acids. CDR3 amino acids: CASSFQSSYEQYF. CDR3 in DNA: TGTGCCAGCAGTTTTCAGAGCTCCTACGAGCAGTACTTC.

V is TRBV11-2 and J is TRBJ2-7; D tentatively fits TRBD1 or TRBD2 (5 bases each). Trimming cost V 8 bases and J 2 bases, with 19 bases left between them. The CDR3 is made up of 15 amino acids. The germline CDR1 and CDR2 sequences are SGHAT and FQNNGV. CDR3 in DNA: TGTGCCAGCGGTGCACCGGGACGGCCGACCTACGAGCAGTACTTC. Translating it yields CASGAPGRPTYEQYF.

The rearrangement links TRBV27 to TRBJ1-5, with a possible D match to TRBD1 (6 bases). Germline values: CDR1 MNHEY, CDR2 SMNVEV (reference sequence). The CDR3 totals 13 residues. With 4 bases removed from V and 5 bases from J, the gap between germline ends came to 9 bases. The CDR3 sequence: CASSSRTDQPQHF. In DNA form, the CDR3 reads TGTGCCAGCAGTTCTCGGACAGATCAGCCCCAGCATTTT.

The chain combines TRBV5-1 with TRBJ2-1; no definite D call. In germline, CDR1 is SGHRS, CDR2 YFSETQ. V was cut by 2 bases and J by 3 bases, with 9 bases left in between. The CDR3 runs 14 residues. The CDR3 protein is CASSLQGFYNEQFF. The CDR3 DNA is TGCGCCAGCAGCTTACAAGGGTTCTACAATGAGCAGTTCTTC. The full variable domain, in which reference TRBV5-1 and TRBJ2-1 provide the parts outside the CDR3, is KAGVTQTPRYLIKTRGQQVTLSCSPISGHRSVSWYQQTPGQGLQFLFEYFSETQRNKGNFPGRFSGRQFSNSRSEMNVSTLELGDSALYLCASSLQGFYNEQFFGPGTRLTVL.

The gene calls are TRBV19 and TRBJ2-1, with 11 bases matching TRBD2. Germline CDR1 and CDR2: LNHDA and SQIVND (reference sequence). The J segment lost 3 bases and the V segment lost 6 bases, leaving 7 bases of the junction unmatched. The CDR3 sequence is 16 residues long. CDR3 sequence (DNA): TGTGCCAGTAGATTCTCCGGGACTAGCGGCTACAATGAGCAGTTCTTC. Translation: CASRFSGTSGYNEQFF.

The chain uses TRBV19 and TRBJ2-1, with D hard to call. CDR1 and CDR2 from the germline V gene are LNHDA and SQIVND (reference sequence). This CDR3 is built from 15 residues. Trimming took off 1 base at V and 0 bases at J, with 7 bases between the two ends. Here the CDR3 DNA reads TGTGCCAGTAGTATAGTGGAGAGCTCCTACAATGAGCAGTTCTTC. Translation: CASSIVESSYNEQFF.

The gene calls are TRBV30 and TRBJ1-1, with a weak D call TRBD1 (5 bases). The CDR3 consists of 14 residues. Trimming shortened V by 2 bases and J by 1 base, and 11 bases separated the two germline ends. CDR1 is GTSNPN and CDR2 is SVGIG in the germline V gene (reference sequence). The CDR3 here is CAWSRDPKNTEAFF. CDR3 nucleotide sequence: TGTGCCTGGAGTCGGGACCCTAAGAACACTGAAGCTTTCTTT.

This clonotype was seen a few times. This sequence joins TRBV6-2 or TRBV6-3 and TRBJ2-1, with unresolved D. V was clipped by 7 bases and J by 2 bases, with 12 bases between them. This CDR3 region has 14 residues. Germline-derived CDR1 and CDR2 are MNHEY and SVGEGT. CDR3 protein: CASTEPVAYNEQFF. The CDR3 DNA sequence: TGTGCCAGCACTGAACCTGTGGCCTACAATGAGCAGTTCTTC.

This chain links TRBV11-2 with TRBJ2-3; 10 bases fit TRBD2. CDR1 and CDR2 from the germline V gene are SGHAT and FQNNGV. The J segment lost 0 bases and the V segment lost 0 bases, leaving 3 bases of the junction unmatched. This CDR3 is built from 17 residues. CDR3 nucleotide sequence: TGTGCCAGCAGCTTAGATTGGACTAGCGGAAGCACAGATACGCAGTATTTT. Protein sequence: CASSLDWTSGSTDTQYF.

V gene TRBV15 combines with J gene TRBJ1-5; TRBD1 might be the D (6 bases). Looked up from germline, CDR1 is LNHNV and CDR2 is YYDKDF (reference sequence). The CDR3 length is 17 residues. Between the trimmed V and J ends, which lost 0 bases and 2 bases, there was a span of 14 bases. The CDR3 DNA follows: TGTGCCACCAGCAGAGATCCGTACAGGGACGGCAATCAGCCCCAGCATTTT. Encoded protein: CATSRDPYRDGNQPQHF.

The J gene is TRBJ2-7, the V gene TRBV2; 9 bases are a match to TRBD2. Trimming cost V 6 bases and J 4 bases; bases outside gene matches: 7. Germline lookup yields CDR1 SNHLY and CDR2 FYNNEI. The CDR3 loop spans 14 amino acids. The CDR3 DNA follows: TGTGCCAGCAGCGTAGCGGGAGAGGGGTACGAGCAGTACTTC. This gives the protein CASSVAGEGYEQYF.

The CDR3 DNA is TGTGCCAGCAGTTCGACAGGGGGCAATCAGCCCCAGCATTTT. Translating gives CASSSTGGNQPQHF. This chain links TRBV27 with TRBJ1-5; the match to TRBD1 covers 8 bases. The CDR3 is 14 residues long. CDR1 and CDR2 from the germline V gene are MNHEY and SMNVEV (reference sequence). V was clipped by 4 bases and J by 2 bases; unmatched bases: 1.

As concerns this clonotype: Mismatch with germline at one junction end may stem from a read error. V gene TRBV12-3 or TRBV12-4 combines with J gene TRBJ2-1; 10 nucleotides agree with TRBD1. The CDR3 sequence is 14 residues long. The CDR3 coding sequence is TGTGCCAGCAGTTCGACAGGGGGCTACGATGAGCAGTTCTTC. Protein product: CASSSTGGYDEQFF.

The V call is TRBV6-1, the J call TRBJ1-3; D unresolved. The V gene's germline CDR1 is MNHNS and CDR2 SASEGT. The CDR3 runs to 14 residues. V lost 6 bases to trimming and J lost 2 bases, with 11 bases between them. The CDR3 DNA follows: TGTGCCAGCAGCGACCTCGGTACTGGAAACACCATATATTTT. Its translation is CASSDLGTGNTIYF.

The rearrangement links TRBV27 to TRBJ1-2, with 10 bases fitting TRBD1. With 5 bases clipped from V and 2 bases from J, the junction kept 8 bases outside the gene matches. There are 16 residues in the CDR3. CDR1 and CDR2 (germline): MNHEY, SMNVEV (reference sequence). As DNA, the CDR3 is TGTGCCAGCAGTCCCGCCGGGACAGGGGCCAACTATGGCTACACCTTC. Translating gives CASSPAGTGANYGYTF.

This clonotype was counted only a few times. This CDR3 is CASSLVPVYEQYF. In DNA, the CDR3 is TGTGCCAGCAGCTTAGTACCCGTCTACGAGCAGTACTTC. The V and J genes are TRBV7-2 and TRBJ2-7, with unresolved D. The CDR3 sequence is 13 residues long. V lost 1 base to trimming and J lost 3 bases, with 7 bases between them. Germline V gives CDR1 SGHTA, CDR2 FQGNSA.

This chain joins TRBV6-1 and TRBJ2-6; D possibly uses TRBD1 or TRBD2 (5 bases each). Per the germline V gene, CDR1 is MNHNS and CDR2 is SASEGT. Trimming removed 6 bases from V and 2 bases from J, with 11 bases in between. The CDR3 is 15 amino acids. The CDR3 reads CASRGLGPGANVLTF. CDR3 in DNA: TGTGCCAGCAGGGGATTGGGACCTGGGGCCAACGTCCTGACTTTC.

This chain links TRBV9 with TRBJ2-2, with 9 positions matching TRBD2. The CDR3 loop spans 16 amino acids. CDR1 is SGDLS, CDR2 YYNGEE, per germline. With 3 bases clipped from V and 5 bases from J, the junction kept 8 bases outside the gene matches. The CDR3 protein is CASSGVAGVGTGELFF. CDR3 bases: TGTGCCAGCAGCGGGGTAGCGGGAGTGGGAACCGGGGAGCTGTTTTTT.

The chain couples TRBV5-1 to TRBJ2-2; the match to TRBD2 covers 7 bases. Trimming took 2 bases from V and 1 from J; bases not matched to a gene: 2. Per germline, CDR1 SGHRS and CDR2 YFSETQ. This CDR3 spans 15 amino acids. The CDR3 bases are TGCGCCAGCAGCTTCGGCGGGGGGAACACCGGGGAGCTGTTTTTT. This codes for CASSFGGGNTGELFF.

This clonotype is a singleton in its sample. V and J are TRBV6-1 and TRBJ2-3, with D perhaps matching TRBD1 or TRBD2 (5 bases each). Per germline, CDR1 MNHNS and CDR2 SASEGT. The CDR3 loop spans 14 amino acids. V lost 9 bases to trimming and J lost 3 bases, with 16 bases between them. DNA for the CDR3: TGTGCCAGTCGGGGATGGGGGTCGACAGATACGCAGTATTTT. Residues: CASRGWGSTDTQYF.

The V call is TRBV20-1, the J call TRBJ1-1, with TRBD1 as a possible D gene (6 bases). The CDR3 runs to 15 residues. Germline CDR1 reads DFQATT; CDR2 reads SNEGSKA (reference sequence). V was trimmed by 2 bases and J by 1 base, leaving 14 bases between them. The CDR3 DNA sequence: TGCAGTGCTAGAAGCGGGGGCGAACGGAACACTGAAGCTTTCTTT. It encodes CSARSGGERNTEAFF.